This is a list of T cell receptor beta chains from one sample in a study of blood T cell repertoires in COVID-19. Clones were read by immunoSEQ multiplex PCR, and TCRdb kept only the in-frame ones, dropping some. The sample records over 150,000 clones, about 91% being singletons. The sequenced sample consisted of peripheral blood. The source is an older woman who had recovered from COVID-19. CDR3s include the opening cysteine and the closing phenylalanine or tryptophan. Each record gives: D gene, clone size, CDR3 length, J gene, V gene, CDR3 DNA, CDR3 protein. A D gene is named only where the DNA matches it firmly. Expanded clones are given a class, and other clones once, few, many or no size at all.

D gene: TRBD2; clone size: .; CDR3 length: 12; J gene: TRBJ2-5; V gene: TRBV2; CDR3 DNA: TGTGCCCGGGAGGGGCTACGGGAGACCCAGTACTTC; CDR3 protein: CAREGLRETQYF
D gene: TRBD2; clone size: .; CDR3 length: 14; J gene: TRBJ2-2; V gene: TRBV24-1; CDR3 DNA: TGTGCCACCAGTGGGACTAGCGGGTTCGGGGAGCTGTTTTTT; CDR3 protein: CATSGTSGFGELFF
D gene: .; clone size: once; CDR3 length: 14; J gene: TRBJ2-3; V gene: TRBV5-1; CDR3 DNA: TGCGCCAGCAGCTCAACCCACAACACAGATACGCAGTATTTT; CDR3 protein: CASSSTHNTDTQYF
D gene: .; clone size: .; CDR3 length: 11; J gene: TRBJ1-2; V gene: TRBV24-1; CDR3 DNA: TGTGCCACCAGTACAGGGTATGGCTACACCTTC; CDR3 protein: CATSTGYGYTF
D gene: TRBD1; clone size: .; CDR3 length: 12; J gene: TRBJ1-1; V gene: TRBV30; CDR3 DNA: TGTGCCTGGGCAGGGGGAATCACTGAAGCTTTCTTT; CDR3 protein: CAWAGGITEAFF
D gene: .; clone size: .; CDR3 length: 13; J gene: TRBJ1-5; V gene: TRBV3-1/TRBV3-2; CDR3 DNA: TGTGCCAGCAGCCAAGATCGCGTACAGCCCCAGCATTTT; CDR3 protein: CASSQDRVQPQHF
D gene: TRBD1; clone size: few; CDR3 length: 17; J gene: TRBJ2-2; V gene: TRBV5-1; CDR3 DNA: TGCGCCAGCAGCCCCTCTCGGGGACAGGGGGGGCCCGGGGAGCTGTTTTTT; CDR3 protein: CASSPSRGQGGPGELFF
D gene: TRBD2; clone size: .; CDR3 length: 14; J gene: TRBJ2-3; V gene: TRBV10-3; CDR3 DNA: TGTGCCATCAATATAGCGGGGAACACAGATACGCAGTATTTT; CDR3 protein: CAINIAGNTDTQYF
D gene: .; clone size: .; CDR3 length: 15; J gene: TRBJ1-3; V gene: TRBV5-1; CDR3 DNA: TGCGCCAGCAGCAGAACGGGGGACTCTGGAAACACCATATATTTT; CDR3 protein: CASSRTGDSGNTIYF
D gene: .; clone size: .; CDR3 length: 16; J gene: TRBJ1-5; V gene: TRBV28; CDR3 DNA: TGTGCCAGCAGTCCCCCTTCGACAGAAATCAATCAGCCCCAGCATTTT; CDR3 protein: CASSPPSTEINQPQHF
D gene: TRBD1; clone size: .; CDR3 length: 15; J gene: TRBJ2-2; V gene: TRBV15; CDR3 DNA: TGTGCCACCAGCAAGACAGGGGATAGCACCGGGGAGCTGTTTTTT; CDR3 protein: CATSKTGDSTGELFF
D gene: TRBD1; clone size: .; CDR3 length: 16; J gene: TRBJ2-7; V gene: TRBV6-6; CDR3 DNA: TGTGCCAGCAGTTACCGGACAGGGGGCAGGGCCTACGAGCAGTACTTC; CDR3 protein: CASSYRTGGRAYEQYF
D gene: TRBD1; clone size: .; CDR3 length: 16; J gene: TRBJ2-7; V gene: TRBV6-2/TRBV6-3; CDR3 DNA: TGTGCCAGCAGTTACCAATGGACAGGGTCGGGCGTAGAGCAGTACTTC; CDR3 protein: CASSYQWTGSGVEQYF
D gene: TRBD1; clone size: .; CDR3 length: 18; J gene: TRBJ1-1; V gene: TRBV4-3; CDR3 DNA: TGCGCCAGCAGCCAAGATCGGAGATTGGGGACAGGAGGTTCTGAAGCTTTCTTT; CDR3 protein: CASSQDRRLGTGGSEAFF
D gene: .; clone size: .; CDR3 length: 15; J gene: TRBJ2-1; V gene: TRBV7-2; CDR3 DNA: TGTGCCAGCAGCTTGGCGGGTAGCTCCTACAATGAGCAGTTCTTC; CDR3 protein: CASSLAGSSYNEQFF
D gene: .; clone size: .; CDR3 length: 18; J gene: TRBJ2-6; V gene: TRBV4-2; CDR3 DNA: TGTGCCAGCAGCCAAGATCCCAGGGGGGCGGCCGGGGCCAACGTCCTGACTTTC; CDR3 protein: CASSQDPRGAAGANVLTF
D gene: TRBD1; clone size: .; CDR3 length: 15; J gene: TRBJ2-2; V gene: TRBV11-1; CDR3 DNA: TGTGCCAGCACCACTGGACAGGGCGACCCCGGGGAGCTGTTTTTT; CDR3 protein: CASTTGQGDPGELFF
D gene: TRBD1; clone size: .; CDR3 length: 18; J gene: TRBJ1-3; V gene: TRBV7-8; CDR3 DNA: TGTGCCAGCAGCCCTAGGTCGGGACAGGGGCTCTCTGGAAACACCATATATTTT; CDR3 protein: CASSPRSGQGLSGNTIYF
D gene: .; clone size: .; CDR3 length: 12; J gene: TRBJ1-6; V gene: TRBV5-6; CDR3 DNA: TGTGCCAGCAGCCCATGGGGCTCACCCCTCCACTTT; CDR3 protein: CASSPWGSPLHF
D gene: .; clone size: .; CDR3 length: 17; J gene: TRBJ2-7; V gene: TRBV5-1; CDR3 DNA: TGCGCCAGCAGCTTGCTAGCTAGCTCGGGAACGATCTACGAGCAGTACTTC; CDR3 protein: CASSLLASSGTIYEQYF
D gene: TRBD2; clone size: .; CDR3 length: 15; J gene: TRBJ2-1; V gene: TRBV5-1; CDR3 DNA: TGCGCCAGCGCCCAGAGCGGGGGGCCCTACAATGAGCAGTTCTTC; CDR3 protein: CASAQSGGPYNEQFF
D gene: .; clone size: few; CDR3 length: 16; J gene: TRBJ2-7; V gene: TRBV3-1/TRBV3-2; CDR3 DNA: TGTGCCAGCAGCTTCGGGGGTGTACAACTGGGCTACGAGCAGTACTTC; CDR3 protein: CASSFGGVQLGYEQYF
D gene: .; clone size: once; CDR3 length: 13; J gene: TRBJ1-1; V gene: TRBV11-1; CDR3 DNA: TGTGCCAGCACTGGGGACATGAACACTGAAGCTTTCTTT; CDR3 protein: CASTGDMNTEAFF
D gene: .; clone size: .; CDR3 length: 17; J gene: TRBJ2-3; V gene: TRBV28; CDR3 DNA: TGTGCCAGCAGTTCAAGAGACCCCGCCGGCCGGGGAGATACGCAGTATTTT; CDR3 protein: CASSSRDPAGRGDTQYF